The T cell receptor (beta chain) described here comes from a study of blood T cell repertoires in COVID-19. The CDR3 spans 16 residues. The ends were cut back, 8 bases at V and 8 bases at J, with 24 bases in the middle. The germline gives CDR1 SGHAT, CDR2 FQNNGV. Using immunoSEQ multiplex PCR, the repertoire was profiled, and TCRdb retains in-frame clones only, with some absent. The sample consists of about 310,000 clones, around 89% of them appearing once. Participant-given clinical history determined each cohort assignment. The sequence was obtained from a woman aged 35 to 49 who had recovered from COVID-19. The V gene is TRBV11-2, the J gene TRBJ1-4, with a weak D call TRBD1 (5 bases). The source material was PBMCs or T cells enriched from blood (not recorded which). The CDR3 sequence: CASGNPQGAAEEKLFF. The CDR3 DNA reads TGTGCCAGCGGAAACCCCCAGGGCGCGGCGGAAGAAAAACTGTTTTTT.